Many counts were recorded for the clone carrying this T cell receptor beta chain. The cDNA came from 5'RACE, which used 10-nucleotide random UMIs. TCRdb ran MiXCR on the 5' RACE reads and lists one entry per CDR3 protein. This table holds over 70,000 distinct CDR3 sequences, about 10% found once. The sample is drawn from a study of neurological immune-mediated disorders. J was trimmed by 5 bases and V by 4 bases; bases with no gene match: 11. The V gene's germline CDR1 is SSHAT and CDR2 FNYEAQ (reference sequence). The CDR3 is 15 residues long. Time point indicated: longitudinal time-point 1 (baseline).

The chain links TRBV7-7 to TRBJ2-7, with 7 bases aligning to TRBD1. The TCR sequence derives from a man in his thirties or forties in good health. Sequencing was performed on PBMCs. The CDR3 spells CASSWTGHPHHEQYF. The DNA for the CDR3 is TGTGCCAGCAGCTGGACAGGTCACCCCCACCACGAGCAGTACTTC.